This TCR beta chain came from a study of blood T cell repertoires in COVID-19. Whole-study context: Samples taken during acute and convalescent COVID-19 were collected in the United States, Italy and Spain. Nucleic acid was either cDNA or gDNA, and it came from T cells, B-cell-depleted T cells, or PBMCs.

Between the trimmed V and J ends, which lost 2 bases and 2 bases, there was a span of 16 bases. The germline CDR1 and CDR2 sequences are MNHEY and SMNVEV (reference sequence). The CDR3 is made up of 17 amino acids. Authors' processing steps: Reference gene primer amplification yielded estimated nucleated cell counts. Sequencing used immunoSEQ multiplex PCR; TCRdb keeps in-frame clones, though not all of them. V, J and clone size are those of that table, while D and trimming were read from the DNA. The sample includes some 68,000 clones, roughly nine tenths of them seen just once. The clonotype was recovered from a man in his fifties or sixties with active COVID-19. The sequencing input was peripheral blood. The chain uses TRBV27 and TRBJ1-3; D perhaps matches TRBD1 (6 bases). For the CDR3, the DNA is TGTGCCAGCAGTTTAACTTGGGGAGGGGGTGCTGGAAACACCATATATTTT. Amino acids: CASSLTWGGGAGNTIYF.